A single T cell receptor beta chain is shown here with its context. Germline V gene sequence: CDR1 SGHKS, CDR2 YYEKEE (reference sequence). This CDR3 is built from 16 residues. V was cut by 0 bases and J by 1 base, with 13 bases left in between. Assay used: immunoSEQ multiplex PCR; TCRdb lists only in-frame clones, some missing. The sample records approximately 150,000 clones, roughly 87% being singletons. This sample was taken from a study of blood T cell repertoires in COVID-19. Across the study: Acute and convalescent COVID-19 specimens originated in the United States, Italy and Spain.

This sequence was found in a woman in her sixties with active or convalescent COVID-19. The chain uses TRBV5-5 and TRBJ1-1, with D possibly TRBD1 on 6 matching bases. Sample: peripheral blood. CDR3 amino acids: CASSLVITGTNTEAFF. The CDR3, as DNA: TGTGCCAGCAGCTTGGTTATAACAGGGACGAACACTGAAGCTTTCTTT.